This is a list of T cell receptor beta chains from one sample in a study of blood T cells in healthy people across ages. MiXCR, applied by TCRdb to the 5' RACE reads, yields one record per CDR3 protein. Of approximately 1.5 million distinct CDR3 sequences listed, under 55% are singletons. The sample was blood. These receptors came from a woman between 18 and 30 years old in good health. The CDR3 runs from the conserved cysteine through the conserved F or W. Each record gives: CDR3 protein, CDR3 DNA, V gene, clone size, J gene, CDR3 length, D gene. D genes are given only for firm matches. Clone size is not always given. Where it is, it says once, few, many or a class for expanded clones.

CDR3 protein: CASSPDLDGYTF
CDR3 DNA: TGCGCCAGCAGCCCTGACTTAGATGGCTACACCTTC
V gene: TRBV5-1
clone size: few
J gene: TRBJ1-2
CDR3 length: 12
D gene: NA

CDR3 protein: CASSYRGKGVFSYNEQYF
CDR3 DNA: TGTGCCAGCAGTTACCGGGGGAAGGGGGTTTTCAGCTACAATGAGCAGTACTTC
V gene: TRBV6-2/TRBV6-3
clone size: NA
J gene: TRBJ2-7
CDR3 length: 18
D gene: NA

CDR3 protein: CASSYSSRTNEQFF
CDR3 DNA: TGTGCCAGCAGTTACTCGAGTCGAACCAATGAGCAGTTCTTC
V gene: TRBV6-2/TRBV6-3
clone size: NA
J gene: TRBJ2-1
CDR3 length: 14
D gene: NA

CDR3 protein: CASIAGTGGLDTQYF
CDR3 DNA: TGTGCCAGCATAGCCGGGACAGGGGGTTTAGATACGCAGTATTTT
V gene: TRBV6-5
clone size: few
J gene: TRBJ2-3
CDR3 length: 15
D gene: TRBD1

CDR3 protein: CATSYNLAGTDTQYF
CDR3 DNA: TGTGCCACCAGTTACAATCTAGCGGGGACAGATACGCAGTATTTT
V gene: TRBV27
clone size: NA
J gene: TRBJ2-3
CDR3 length: 15
D gene: TRBD2

CDR3 protein: CASSELKRGHTDTQYF
CDR3 DNA: TGTGCCAGCAGTGAATTAAAACGGGGCCACACAGATACGCAGTATTTT
V gene: TRBV25-1
clone size: NA
J gene: TRBJ2-3
CDR3 length: 16
D gene: NA

CDR3 protein: CASSPQGSYNSPLHF
CDR3 DNA: TGTGCCAGCAGCCCGCAGGGATCCTATAATTCACCCCTCCACTTT
V gene: TRBV7-2
clone size: NA
J gene: TRBJ1-6
CDR3 length: 15
D gene: NA

CDR3 protein: CASNELAGGFEEQFF
CDR3 DNA: TGTGCCAGCAACGAGTTAGCGGGAGGATTCGAGGAGCAGTTCTTC
V gene: TRBV9
clone size: once
J gene: TRBJ2-1
CDR3 length: 15
D gene: TRBD2

CDR3 protein: CVSSHVAAGHETQYF
CDR3 DNA: TGCGTCAGCAGCCATGTAGCGGCGGGCCATGAGACCCAGTACTTC
V gene: TRBV4-1
clone size: NA
J gene: TRBJ2-5
CDR3 length: 15
D gene: NA

CDR3 protein: CASSQGTSSHQETQYF
CDR3 DNA: TGCGCCAGCAGCCAGGGGACTAGCTCCCACCAAGAGACCCAGTACTTC
V gene: TRBV4-1
clone size: NA
J gene: TRBJ2-5
CDR3 length: 16
D gene: TRBD2

CDR3 protein: CASTKEGSGHEQFF
CDR3 DNA: TGTGCCAGCACCAAAGAGGGTAGCGGCCATGAGCAGTTCTTC
V gene: TRBV9
clone size: NA
J gene: TRBJ2-1
CDR3 length: 14
D gene: NA

CDR3 protein: CASSSYRGYEQYF
CDR3 DNA: TGTGCCAGCAGTTCTTACAGAGGCTACGAGCAGTACTTC
V gene: TRBV6-2/TRBV6-3
clone size: many
J gene: TRBJ2-7
CDR3 length: 13
D gene: NA

CDR3 protein: CASSKEWGAYTQYF
CDR3 DNA: TGTGCCAGCAGCAAGGAATGGGGCGCTTATACGCAGTATTTT
V gene: TRBV7-3
clone size: NA
J gene: TRBJ2-3
CDR3 length: 14
D gene: NA

CDR3 protein: CASSLSYGGTGANVLTF
CDR3 DNA: TGTGCCAGCAGTTTATCTTACGGGGGAACTGGGGCCAACGTCCTGACTTTC
V gene: TRBV27
clone size: once
J gene: TRBJ2-6
CDR3 length: 17
D gene: NA

CDR3 protein: CSAWTGELYEQYF
CDR3 DNA: TGCAGTGCATGGACAGGGGAGCTCTACGAGCAGTACTTC
V gene: TRBV20-1
clone size: NA
J gene: TRBJ2-7
CDR3 length: 13
D gene: TRBD1

CDR3 protein: CASSFPWRENTGELFF
CDR3 DNA: TGTGCCAGCAGTTTCCCCTGGCGAGAGAACACCGGGGAGCTGTTTTTT
V gene: TRBV28
clone size: once
J gene: TRBJ2-2
CDR3 length: 16
D gene: NA

CDR3 protein: CASSPLWDGTINNEQYF
CDR3 DNA: TGTGCCAGCAGCCCATTGTGGGACGGGACTATCAACAATGAGCAGTACTTC
V gene: TRBV2
clone size: NA
J gene: TRBJ2-7
CDR3 length: 17
D gene: TRBD2

CDR3 protein: CASSPKPGHINYGYTF
CDR3 DNA: TGTGCCAGCAGCCCTAAGCCAGGGCACATTAACTATGGCTACACCTTC
V gene: TRBV7-2
clone size: NA
J gene: TRBJ1-2
CDR3 length: 16
D gene: NA

CDR3 protein: CASSELRLAGYNNEQFF
CDR3 DNA: TGTGCCAGCAGTGAACTTCGACTAGCGGGATACAACAATGAGCAGTTCTTC
V gene: TRBV2
clone size: NA
J gene: TRBJ2-1
CDR3 length: 17
D gene: TRBD2

CDR3 protein: CASSPHTGNQPQHF
CDR3 DNA: TGCGCCAGCAGCCCCCACACAGGCAATCAGCCCCAGCATTTT
V gene: TRBV5-1
clone size: few
J gene: TRBJ1-5
CDR3 length: 14
D gene: NA

CDR3 protein: CASSPGVAASTDTQYF
CDR3 DNA: TGTGCCAGCAGCCCGGGGGTAGCGGCGAGCACAGATACGCAGTATTTT
V gene: TRBV7-2
clone size: few
J gene: TRBJ2-3
CDR3 length: 16
D gene: NA

CDR3 protein: CASSYTDLRTDTQYF
CDR3 DNA: TGTGCCAGCAGTTACACCGATCTCAGGACAGATACGCAGTATTTT
V gene: TRBV6-2/TRBV6-3
clone size: few
J gene: TRBJ2-3
CDR3 length: 15
D gene: NA

CDR3 protein: CASSLKGTGYHGQFF
CDR3 DNA: TGTGCCAGCAGTTTAAAAGGGACAGGGTATCATGGGCAGTTCTTC
V gene: TRBV27
clone size: NA
J gene: TRBJ2-1
CDR3 length: 15
D gene: TRBD1

CDR3 protein: CASSLDLGASTEAFF
CDR3 DNA: TGTGCCAGCAGTTTGGACCTCGGGGCGTCCACTGAAGCTTTCTTT
V gene: TRBV28
clone size: NA
J gene: TRBJ1-1
CDR3 length: 15
D gene: NA

CDR3 protein: CASSLRVRQETQYF
CDR3 DNA: TGTGCCAGCAGTTTACGGGTCAGACAAGAGACCCAGTACTTC
V gene: TRBV12-3/TRBV12-4
clone size: few
J gene: TRBJ2-5
CDR3 length: 14
D gene: NA

CDR3 protein: CASSTVSLTSGNTIYF
CDR3 DNA: TGTGCCAGCAGTACAGTCTCCCTCACCTCTGGAAACACCATATATTTT
V gene: TRBV6-5
clone size: NA
J gene: TRBJ1-3
CDR3 length: 16
D gene: NA

CDR3 protein: CASSLLQGSESTGELFF
CDR3 DNA: TGTGCCAGCAGTTTACTCCAGGGGAGCGAGAGCACCGGGGAGCTGTTTTTT
V gene: TRBV12-3/TRBV12-4
clone size: NA
J gene: TRBJ2-2
CDR3 length: 17
D gene: NA

CDR3 protein: CASSPGQGENTEAFF
CDR3 DNA: TGTGCCAGCTCCCCGGGACAGGGGGAGAACACTGAAGCTTTCTTT
V gene: TRBV18
clone size: NA
J gene: TRBJ1-1
CDR3 length: 15
D gene: TRBD1

CDR3 protein: CASSNRRLPNYGYTF
CDR3 DNA: TGTGCCAGCAGTAACAGGAGACTACCGAACTATGGCTACACCTTC
V gene: TRBV12-3/TRBV12-4
clone size: NA
J gene: TRBJ1-2
CDR3 length: 15
D gene: NA

CDR3 protein: CASTRAGAWDEQFF
CDR3 DNA: TGTGCCAGCACCCGAGCCGGGGCCTGGGACGAGCAGTTCTTC
V gene: TRBV7-8
clone size: NA
J gene: TRBJ2-1
CDR3 length: 14
D gene: NA

CDR3 protein: CSALTGEGQPQHF
CDR3 DNA: TGCAGCGCATTGACAGGGGAAGGGCAGCCCCAGCATTTT
V gene: TRBV29-1
clone size: NA
J gene: TRBJ1-5
CDR3 length: 13
D gene: TRBD1

CDR3 protein: CASSQDKARVFEKLFF
CDR3 DNA: TGTGCCAGCAGCCAGGACAAGGCCAGGGTCTTTGAAAAACTGTTTTTT
V gene: TRBV3-1
clone size: NA
J gene: TRBJ1-4
CDR3 length: 16
D gene: NA

CDR3 protein: CASRGTGSNYGYTF
CDR3 DNA: TGTGCCAGCAGAGGAACAGGGTCTAACTATGGCTACACCTTC
V gene: TRBV6-5
clone size: NA
J gene: TRBJ1-2
CDR3 length: 14
D gene: NA

CDR3 protein: CASSPPDRRVFITNTEAFF
CDR3 DNA: TGTGCCAGCAGCCCACCGGACAGACGTGTTTTTATCACAAACACTGAAGCTTTCTTT
V gene: TRBV6-2/TRBV6-3
clone size: few
J gene: TRBJ1-1
CDR3 length: 19
D gene: NA

CDR3 protein: CSARSGTNEKLFF
CDR3 DNA: TGCAGTGCTAGATCCGGGACGAATGAAAAACTGTTTTTT
V gene: TRBV20-1
clone size: few
J gene: TRBJ1-4
CDR3 length: 13
D gene: NA

CDR3 protein: CASRAQGNSYEQYF
CDR3 DNA: TGTGCCAGCAGGGCCCAGGGAAACTCCTACGAGCAGTACTTC
V gene: TRBV6-5
clone size: NA
J gene: TRBJ2-7
CDR3 length: 14
D gene: NA

CDR3 protein: CASSFLGEGYGYTF
CDR3 DNA: TGTGCCAGCAGTTTCCTAGGGGAGGGCTATGGCTACACCTTC
V gene: TRBV27
clone size: NA
J gene: TRBJ1-2
CDR3 length: 14
D gene: NA

CDR3 protein: CASSQGDAEAFF
CDR3 DNA: TGCGCCAGCAGCCAAGGAGACGCTGAAGCTTTCTTT
V gene: TRBV4-1
clone size: few
J gene: TRBJ1-1
CDR3 length: 12
D gene: NA

CDR3 protein: CVSSFWDRGAETQYF
CDR3 DNA: TGTGTCAGCAGTTTTTGGGACAGGGGTGCGGAGACCCAGTACTTC
V gene: TRBV28
clone size: NA
J gene: TRBJ2-5
CDR3 length: 15
D gene: TRBD1

CDR3 protein: CASSRGFSSTYEQYF
CDR3 DNA: TGTGCCAGCAGCCGGGGCTTCTCTTCGACCTACGAGCAGTACTTC
V gene: TRBV12-3/TRBV12-4
clone size: many
J gene: TRBJ2-7
CDR3 length: 15
D gene: NA

CDR3 protein: CSARDLKAGGLRDTQYF
CDR3 DNA: TGCAGTGCTAGAGATCTGAAAGCGGGGGGGCTACGGGATACGCAGTATTTT
V gene: TRBV20-1
clone size: NA
J gene: TRBJ2-3
CDR3 length: 17
D gene: TRBD2

CDR3 protein: CASSLSRGTDVDEQYF
CDR3 DNA: TGTGCCAGCAGCTTATCCCGCGGGACCGACGTCGACGAGCAGTACTTC
V gene: TRBV11-1
clone size: NA
J gene: TRBJ2-7
CDR3 length: 16
D gene: NA

CDR3 protein: CAISGLTRDSSYEQYF
CDR3 DNA: TGTGCCATCAGTGGATTGACTAGAGACAGCTCCTACGAGCAGTACTTC
V gene: TRBV10-3
clone size: NA
J gene: TRBJ2-7
CDR3 length: 16
D gene: NA

CDR3 protein: CASREQEYAFNSPLHF
CDR3 DNA: TGTGCCAGCAGGGAACAGGAGTATGCATTTAATTCACCCCTCCACTTT
V gene: TRBV6-1
clone size: NA
J gene: TRBJ1-6
CDR3 length: 16
D gene: NA

CDR3 protein: CASSLCQGAADTQYF
CDR3 DNA: TGTGCCAGCAGCTTATGTCAGGGGGCTGCAGATACGCAGTATTTT
V gene: TRBV7-4
clone size: NA
J gene: TRBJ2-3
CDR3 length: 15
D gene: TRBD1

CDR3 protein: CAIRTGGGYYGYTF
CDR3 DNA: TGTGCCATCCGGACAGGCGGTGGGTACTATGGCTACACCTTC
V gene: TRBV27
clone size: once
J gene: TRBJ1-2
CDR3 length: 14
D gene: TRBD1

CDR3 protein: CSAIEGRNYGYTF
CDR3 DNA: TGCAGTGCTATCGAAGGGAGAAACTATGGCTACACCTTC
V gene: TRBV20-1
clone size: NA
J gene: TRBJ1-2
CDR3 length: 13
D gene: NA

CDR3 protein: CASSLAPEGLYGYTF
CDR3 DNA: TGTGCCAGCAGCTTAGCGCCGGAGGGACTCTATGGCTACACCTTC
V gene: TRBV7-8
clone size: NA
J gene: TRBJ1-2
CDR3 length: 15
D gene: NA

CDR3 protein: CAWSATGDQPQHF
CDR3 DNA: TGTGCCTGGAGCGCAACAGGGGATCAGCCCCAGCATTTT
V gene: TRBV30
clone size: once
J gene: TRBJ1-5
CDR3 length: 13
D gene: TRBD1

CDR3 protein: CASSKKGSGELFF
CDR3 DNA: TGTGCCAGTAGTAAAAAAGGTTCCGGGGAGCTGTTTTTT
V gene: TRBV19
clone size: NA
J gene: TRBJ2-2
CDR3 length: 13
D gene: NA

CDR3 protein: CATSRGSSRDLAKNIQYF
CDR3 DNA: TGTGCCACCAGCAGAGGCAGTAGCAGGGACCTAGCCAAAAACATTCAGTACTTC
V gene: TRBV15
clone size: NA
J gene: TRBJ2-4
CDR3 length: 18
D gene: NA

CDR3 protein: CASRSLAGGGSYNEQFF
CDR3 DNA: TGCGCCAGCAGATCACTAGCGGGAGGAGGGTCCTACAATGAGCAGTTCTTC
V gene: TRBV5-1
clone size: NA
J gene: TRBJ2-1
CDR3 length: 17
D gene: TRBD2

CDR3 protein: CASSATPNYGYTF
CDR3 DNA: TGTGCCAGCAGTGCTACACCTAACTATGGCTACACCTTC
V gene: TRBV12-3/TRBV12-4
clone size: many
J gene: TRBJ1-2
CDR3 length: 13
D gene: NA

CDR3 protein: CASSPGTGDTDTQYF
CDR3 DNA: TGCGCCAGCAGCCCCGGGACAGGGGATACAGATACGCAGTATTTT
V gene: TRBV5-1
clone size: many
J gene: TRBJ2-3
CDR3 length: 15
D gene: TRBD1